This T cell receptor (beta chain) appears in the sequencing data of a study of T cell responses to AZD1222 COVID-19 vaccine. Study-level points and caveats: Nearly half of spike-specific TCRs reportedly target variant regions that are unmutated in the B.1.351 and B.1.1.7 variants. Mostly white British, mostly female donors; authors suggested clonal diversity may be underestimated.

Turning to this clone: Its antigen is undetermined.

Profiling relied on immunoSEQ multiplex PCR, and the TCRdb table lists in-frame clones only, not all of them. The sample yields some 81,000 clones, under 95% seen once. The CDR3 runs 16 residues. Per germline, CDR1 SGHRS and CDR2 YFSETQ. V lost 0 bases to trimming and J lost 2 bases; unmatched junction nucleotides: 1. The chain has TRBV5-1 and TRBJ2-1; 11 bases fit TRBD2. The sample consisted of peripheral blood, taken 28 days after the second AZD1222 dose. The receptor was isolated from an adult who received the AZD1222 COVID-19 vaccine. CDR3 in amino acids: CASSLGLAGTYNEQFF. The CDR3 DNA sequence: TGCGCCAGCAGCTTGGGACTAGCGGGAACCTACAATGAGCAGTTCTTC.